The entry below describes one T cell receptor (beta chain). The antigen remains unidentified. The data derive from a study of T cell responses to AZD1222 COVID-19 vaccine. Study outcomes and limitations: Donor demographics were predominantly white British with a female majority; clonal diversity may be underestimated. Regions 160-218 and 743-854 dominated among vaccine-associated CD4 TCRs spanning spike. Recipients of AZD1222 seropositive at baseline numbered only five or six. Rises in breadth and depth of Spike-specific TCRs came after two AZD1222 doses.

Trimming removed 4 bases at V and 7 bases at J, with 16 bases between. The length of the CDR3 is 14 residues. Germline lookup yields CDR1 LNHDA and CDR2 SQIVND (reference sequence). Assay used: immunoSEQ multiplex PCR; TCRdb lists only in-frame clones, some missing. The sample has roughly 54,000 clones; more than 70% are singletons. This receptor was identified in an adult who received the AZD1222 COVID-19 vaccine. This chain uses TRBV19 with TRBJ1-2, with a tentative D call TRBD1 (5 bases). The sequencing used peripheral blood, collected 28 days after the second AZD1222 dose. The CDR3, as DNA: TGTGCCAGTAGTACGGGAAGTGGAAGGGGTGGCTACACCTTC. This translates into CASSTGSGRGGYTF.